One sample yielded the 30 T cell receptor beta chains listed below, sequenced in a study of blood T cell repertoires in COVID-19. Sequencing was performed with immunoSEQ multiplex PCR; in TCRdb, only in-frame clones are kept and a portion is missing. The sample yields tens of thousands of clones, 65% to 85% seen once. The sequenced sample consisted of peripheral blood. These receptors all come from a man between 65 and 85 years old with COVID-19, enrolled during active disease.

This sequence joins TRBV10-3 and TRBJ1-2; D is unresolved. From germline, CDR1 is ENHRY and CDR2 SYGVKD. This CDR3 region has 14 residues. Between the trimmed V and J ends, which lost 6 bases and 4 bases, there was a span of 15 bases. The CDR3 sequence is CAISLREGIYGYTF. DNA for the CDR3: TGTGCCATCAGCCTACGGGAGGGAATCTATGGCTACACCTTC.

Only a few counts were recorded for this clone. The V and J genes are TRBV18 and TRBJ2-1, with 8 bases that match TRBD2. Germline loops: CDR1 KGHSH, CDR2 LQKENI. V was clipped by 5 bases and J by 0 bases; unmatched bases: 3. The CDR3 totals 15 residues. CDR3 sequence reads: CASSVLAVSYNEQFF. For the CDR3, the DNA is TGTGCCAGCTCAGTACTAGCGGTCTCCTACAATGAGCAGTTCTTC.

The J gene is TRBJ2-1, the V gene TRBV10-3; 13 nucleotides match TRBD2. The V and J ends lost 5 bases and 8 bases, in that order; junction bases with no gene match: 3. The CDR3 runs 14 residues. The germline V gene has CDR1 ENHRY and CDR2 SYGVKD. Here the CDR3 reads CAISIGTSGDEQFF. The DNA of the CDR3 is TGTGCCATCAGTATCGGGACTAGCGGGGATGAGCAGTTCTTC.

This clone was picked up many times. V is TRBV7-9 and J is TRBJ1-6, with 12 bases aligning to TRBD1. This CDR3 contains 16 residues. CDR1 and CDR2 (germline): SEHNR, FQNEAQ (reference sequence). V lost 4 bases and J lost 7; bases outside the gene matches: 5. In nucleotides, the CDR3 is TGTGCCAGCAGCTCGAGGGGACAGGGGGCGAATTCACCCCTCCACTTT. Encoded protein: CASSSRGQGANSPLHF.

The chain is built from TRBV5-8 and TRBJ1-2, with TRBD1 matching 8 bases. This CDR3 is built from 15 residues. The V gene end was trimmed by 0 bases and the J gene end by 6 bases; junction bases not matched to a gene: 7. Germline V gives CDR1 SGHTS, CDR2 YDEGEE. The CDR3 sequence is CASSLVLTGVDGYTF. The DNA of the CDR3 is TGTGCCAGCAGCTTGGTTCTGACAGGGGTGGATGGCTACACCTTC.

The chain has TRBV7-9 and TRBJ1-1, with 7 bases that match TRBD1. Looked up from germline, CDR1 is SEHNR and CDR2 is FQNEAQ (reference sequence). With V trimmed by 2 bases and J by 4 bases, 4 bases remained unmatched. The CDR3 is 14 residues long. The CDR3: CASSLQDRLTEAFF. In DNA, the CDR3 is TGTGCCAGCAGCTTACAGGACAGGCTCACTGAAGCTTTCTTT.

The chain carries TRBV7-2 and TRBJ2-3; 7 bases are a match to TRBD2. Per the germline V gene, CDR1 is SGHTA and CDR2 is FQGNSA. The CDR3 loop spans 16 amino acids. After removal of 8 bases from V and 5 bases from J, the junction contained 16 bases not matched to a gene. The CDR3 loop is CASLLNGGRGIDTQYF. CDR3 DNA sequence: TGTGCCAGCCTTCTCAATGGCGGGAGAGGTATAGATACGCAGTATTTT.

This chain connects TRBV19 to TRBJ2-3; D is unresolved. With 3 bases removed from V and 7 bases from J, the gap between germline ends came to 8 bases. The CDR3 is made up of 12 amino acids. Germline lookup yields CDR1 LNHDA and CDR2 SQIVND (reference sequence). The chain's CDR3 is CASSMNTNTQYF. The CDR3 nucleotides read TGTGCCAGTAGTATGAATACTAATACGCAGTATTTT.

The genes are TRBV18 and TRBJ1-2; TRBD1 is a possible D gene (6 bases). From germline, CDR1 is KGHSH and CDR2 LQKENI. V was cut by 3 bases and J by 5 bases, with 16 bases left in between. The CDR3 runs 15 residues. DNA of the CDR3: TGTGCCAGCTCACCCCGGTGGGGGCTAGGGTATGGCTACACCTTC. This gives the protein CASSPRWGLGYGYTF.

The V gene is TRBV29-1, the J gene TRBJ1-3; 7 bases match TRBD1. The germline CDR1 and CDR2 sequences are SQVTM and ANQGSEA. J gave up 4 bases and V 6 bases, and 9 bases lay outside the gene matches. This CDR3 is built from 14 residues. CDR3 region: CSVSDRRVGNTIYF. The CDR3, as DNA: TGCAGCGTCTCGGACAGGAGGGTAGGAAACACCATATATTTT. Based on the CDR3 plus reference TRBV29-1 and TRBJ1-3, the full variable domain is SAVISQKPSRDICQRGTSLTIQCQVDSQVTMMFWYRQQPGQSLTLIATANQGSEATYESGFVIDKFPISRPNLTFSTLTVSNMSPEDSSIYLCSVSDRRVGNTIYFGEGSWLTVV.

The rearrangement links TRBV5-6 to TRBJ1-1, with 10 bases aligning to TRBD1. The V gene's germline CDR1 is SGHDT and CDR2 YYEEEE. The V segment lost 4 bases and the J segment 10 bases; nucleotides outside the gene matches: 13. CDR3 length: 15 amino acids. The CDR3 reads CASSEDRGFWRGAFF. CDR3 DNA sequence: TGTGCCAGCAGCGAGGACAGGGGGTTTTGGCGTGGAGCTTTCTTT.

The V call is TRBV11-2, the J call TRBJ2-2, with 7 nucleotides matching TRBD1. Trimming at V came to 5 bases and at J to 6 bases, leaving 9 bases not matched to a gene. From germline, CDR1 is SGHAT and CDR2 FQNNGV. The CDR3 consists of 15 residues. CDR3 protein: CASSQGVLGAGELFF. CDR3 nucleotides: TGTGCCAGCAGCCAGGGGGTCCTTGGGGCCGGGGAGCTGTTTTTT. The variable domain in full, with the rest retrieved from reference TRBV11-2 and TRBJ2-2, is EAGVAQSPRYKIIEKRQSVAFWCNPISGHATLYWYQQILGQGPKLLIQFQNNGVVDDSQLPKDRFSAERLKGVDSTLKIQPAKLEDSAVYLCASSQGVLGAGELFFGEGSRLTVL.

The CDR3 DNA sequence: TGCGCCAGCAGCCCGACAGGGGTCAATCAGCCCCAGCATTTT. The encoded protein is CASSPTGVNQPQHF. The V and J genes are TRBV5-1 and TRBJ1-5, with TRBD1 matching 8 bases. V shed 4 bases and J 3 bases; nucleotides not matched to a gene: 3. Germline assignment: CDR1 SGHRS and CDR2 YFSETQ. There are 14 residues in the CDR3.

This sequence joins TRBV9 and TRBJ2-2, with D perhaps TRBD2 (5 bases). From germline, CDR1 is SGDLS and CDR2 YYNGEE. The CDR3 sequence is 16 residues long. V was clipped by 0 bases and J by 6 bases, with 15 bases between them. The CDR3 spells CASSVGSLRVPGELFF. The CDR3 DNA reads TGTGCCAGCAGCGTAGGATCTCTGAGGGTACCCGGGGAGCTGTTTTTT.

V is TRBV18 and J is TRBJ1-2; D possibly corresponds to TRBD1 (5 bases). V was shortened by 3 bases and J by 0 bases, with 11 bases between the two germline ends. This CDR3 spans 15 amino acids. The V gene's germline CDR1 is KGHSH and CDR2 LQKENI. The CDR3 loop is CASSPTGTANYGYTF. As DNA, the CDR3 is TGTGCCAGCTCACCTACAGGAACCGCTAACTATGGCTACACCTTC.

The CDR3 coding sequence is TGTGCCAGCAGTTTAAGGGGGCCTCGATTGTACACTGAAGCTTTCTTT. Its protein product is CASSLRGPRLYTEAFF. V gene TRBV27 combines with J gene TRBJ1-1; the match to TRBD1 covers 7 bases. Losses at the gene ends were 2 bases for V and 3 bases for J; bases not matched to a gene: 9. The germline V gene has CDR1 MNHEY and CDR2 SMNVEV (reference sequence). The CDR3 has 16 residues.

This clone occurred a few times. The CDR3: CASSLLAGGNTGELFF. In DNA, the CDR3 is TGTGCCAGCAGCTTACTTGCAGGGGGGAACACCGGGGAGCTGTTTTTT. The chain links TRBV11-2 to TRBJ2-2; 7 nucleotides match TRBD1. Germline V lookup: CDR1 SGHAT, CDR2 FQNNGV. This CDR3 comprises 16 residues. V shed 2 bases, J shed 1 base, and the junction held 4 bases outside the gene matches.

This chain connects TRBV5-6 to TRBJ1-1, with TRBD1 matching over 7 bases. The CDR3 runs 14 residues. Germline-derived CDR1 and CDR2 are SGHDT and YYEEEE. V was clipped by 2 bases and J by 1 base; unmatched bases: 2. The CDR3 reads CASSLGGANTEAFF. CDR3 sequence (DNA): TGTGCCAGCAGCTTAGGGGGCGCGAACACTGAAGCTTTCTTT.

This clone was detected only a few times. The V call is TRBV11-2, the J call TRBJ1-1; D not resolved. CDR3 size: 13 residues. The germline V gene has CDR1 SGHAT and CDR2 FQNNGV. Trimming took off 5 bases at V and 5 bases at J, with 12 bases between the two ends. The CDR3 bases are TGTGCCAGCAGCCAAGAGTACGGGACTGAAGCTTTCTTT. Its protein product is CASSQEYGTEAFF.

CDR3 nucleotide sequence: TGCGCCAGCAGCCAAGATGGGACAGGGGGCAGGGATGAGCAGTTCTTC. It codes for CASSQDGTGGRDEQFF. The chain links TRBV4-3 to TRBJ2-1; TRBD1 matches at 12 bases. Germline CDR1 and CDR2: LGHNA and YSLEER. The trim removed 0 bases at V and 8 bases at J, leaving 5 bases unmatched. CDR3 length: 16 residues.

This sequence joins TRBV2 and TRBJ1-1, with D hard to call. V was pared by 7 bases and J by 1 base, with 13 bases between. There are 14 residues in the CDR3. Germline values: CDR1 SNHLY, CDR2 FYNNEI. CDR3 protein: CASTSNGRNTEAFF. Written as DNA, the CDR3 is TGTGCCAGCACCTCAAATGGGAGGAACACTGAAGCTTTCTTT.

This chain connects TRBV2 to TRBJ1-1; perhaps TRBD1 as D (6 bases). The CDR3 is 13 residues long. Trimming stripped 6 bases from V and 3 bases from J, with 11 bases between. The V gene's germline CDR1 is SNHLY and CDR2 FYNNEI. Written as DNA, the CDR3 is TGTGCCAGCAGGGTGGGACAATACACTGAAGCTTTCTTT. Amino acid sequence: CASRVGQYTEAFF.

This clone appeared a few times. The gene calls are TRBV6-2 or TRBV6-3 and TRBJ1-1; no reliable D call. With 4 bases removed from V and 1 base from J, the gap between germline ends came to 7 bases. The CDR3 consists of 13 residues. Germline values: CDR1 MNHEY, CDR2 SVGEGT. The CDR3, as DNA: TGTGCCAGCAGTTGGAACAGGAACACTGAAGCTTTCTTT. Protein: CASSWNRNTEAFF.

CDR3: CAISDLTGQGVLGYGYTF. The CDR3 DNA follows: TGTGCCATCAGTGACCTGACAGGGCAAGGAGTGTTAGGCTATGGCTACACCTTC. The V and J genes are TRBV10-3 and TRBJ1-2; 7 positions match TRBD1. Germline trimming cut 3 bases from V and 4 bases from J; bases unmatched to any gene: 17. The CDR3 is made up of 18 amino acids. CDR1 and CDR2 (germline): ENHRY, SYGVKD.

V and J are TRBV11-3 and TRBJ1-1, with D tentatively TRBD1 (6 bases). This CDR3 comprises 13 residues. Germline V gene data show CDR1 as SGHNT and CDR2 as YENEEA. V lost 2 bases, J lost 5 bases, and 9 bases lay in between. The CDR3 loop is CASSLNRVTEAFF. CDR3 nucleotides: TGTGCCAGCAGCTTAAACAGGGTAACTGAAGCTTTCTTT.

This CDR3 reads CASRKQGVYEQYF. Here the CDR3 DNA reads TGTGCCAGCAGGAAACAGGGGGTTTACGAGCAGTACTTC. The chain combines TRBV12-3 or TRBV12-4 with TRBJ2-7, with 8 bases identical to TRBD1. J was trimmed by 4 bases and V by 6 bases; bases with no gene match: 5. The CDR3 extends over 13 amino acids.

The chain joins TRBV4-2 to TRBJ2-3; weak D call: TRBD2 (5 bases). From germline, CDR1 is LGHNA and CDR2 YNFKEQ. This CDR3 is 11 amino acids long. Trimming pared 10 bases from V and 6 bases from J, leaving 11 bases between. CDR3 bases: TGTGCCACCTCCGACTACGATACGCAGTATTTT. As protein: CATSDYDTQYF.

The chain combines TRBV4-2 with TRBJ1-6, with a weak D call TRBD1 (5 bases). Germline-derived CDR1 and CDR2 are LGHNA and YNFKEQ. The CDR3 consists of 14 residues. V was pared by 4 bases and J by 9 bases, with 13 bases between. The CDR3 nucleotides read TGTGCCAGCAGCCCAATGACAGAGCCTTCACCCCTCCACTTT. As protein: CASSPMTEPSPLHF.

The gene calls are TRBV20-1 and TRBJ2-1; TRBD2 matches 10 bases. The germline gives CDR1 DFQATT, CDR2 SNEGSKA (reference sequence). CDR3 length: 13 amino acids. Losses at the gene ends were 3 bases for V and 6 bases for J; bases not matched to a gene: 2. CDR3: CSASLAGGNEQFF. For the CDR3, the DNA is TGCAGTGCTAGTTTAGCGGGAGGCAATGAGCAGTTCTTC.

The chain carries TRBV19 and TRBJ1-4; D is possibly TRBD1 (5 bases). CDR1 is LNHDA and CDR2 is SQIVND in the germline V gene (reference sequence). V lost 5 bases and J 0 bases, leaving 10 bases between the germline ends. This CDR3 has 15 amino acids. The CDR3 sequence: CASSEQAATNEKLFF. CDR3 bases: TGTGCCAGTAGTGAACAGGCGGCAACTAATGAAAAACTGTTTTTT.